This record looks at one T cell receptor (beta chain) sequence and its context. This sample stems from a study of blood T cell repertoires in COVID-19. Assay used: immunoSEQ multiplex PCR; TCRdb lists only in-frame clones, some missing. Of roughly 150,000 clones in the sample, 80% were seen once. This CDR3 has 15 amino acids. V lost 1 base and J lost 3, with 13 bases in between. Looked up from germline, CDR1 is SGHNT and CDR2 is YENEEA. The V call is TRBV11-3, the J call TRBJ2-7; tentative D call: TRBD1 (6 bases). The sequenced material came from peripheral blood. The clonotype originates from a woman aged 50 to 65 with acute or convalescent COVID-19. The CDR3 sequence: CASSLGQTGYYEQYF. CDR3 nucleotides: TGTGCCAGCAGCTTAGGCCAAACAGGGTACTACGAGCAGTACTTC.